The next 30 T cell receptor beta chains were all read from a single sample in a study of tumor-infiltrating lymphocytes in primary liver carcinoma (dated 2017 in TCRdb). Total RNA and DNA were co-extracted from roughly 20-30 mg of bulk tissue with the AllPrep DNA/RNA mini kit, without cell sorting. Instrument on record: Illumina HiSeq 2500. Starting from 500 to 600 ng total RNA, TCRbeta-specific cDNA was produced by reverse transcription with a constant-region primer and ProtoScript II reverse transcriptase. The TCRbeta libraries were prepared through three rounds of nested multiplex PCR following a slightly modified ARM-PCR procedure. The first two PCR rounds used multiplex TRBV1-TRBV30 forward primers with a Cbeta reverse primer, each for about 11 cycles. TCRdb trimmed the raw reads at Q25, called clones with MiXCR and kept productive beta chains. CDR3 protein duplicates are merged, each entry listing the most common genes and DNA. The sample table lists 50,000 to 65,000 distinct CDR3 sequences, 71% of them with a count of one. The ten top clones hold under 45% of the sample.

Sequenced input: liver tumor tissue from sampling region 4. This specimen's cell subset or site label, interpreted: tumor region T4, right-lateral pole. Receptor source: a man aged 35 to 55 with primary liver carcinoma and hepatitis B virus infection.

In the case of this clonotype: The CDR3 does not close with the conserved phenylalanine or tryptophan, likely indicating a read error. The chain employs TRBV12-3 or TRBV12-4 and TRBJ1-1, with TRBD1 identical over 8 bases. Trimming took 4 bases from V and 8 from J; bases not matched to a gene: 12. The CDR3 sequence is 15 residues long. The CDR3 sequence: CASSSYGQGRNEAFS. The CDR3 DNA reads as TGTGCCAGCAGTTCCTATGGACAGGGAAGGAACGAAGCTTTCTCT.

In the case of this clonotype: Since a much larger clone is just one base distant, this may be a read error. The genes are TRBV11-3 and TRBJ2-2; TRBD2 might be the D (6 bases). Germline CDR1 and CDR2: SGHNT and YENEEA. This CDR3 region has 15 residues. The CDR3 here is CASSWGLENTGKLFF. For the CDR3, the DNA is TGTGCCAGCAGCTGGGGACTGGAGAACACCGGGAAGCTGTTTTTT.

Notes on this clonotype: One junction end does not reproduce the germline sequence, and a read error may be involved. The chain couples TRBV11-2 to TRBJ2-7; the D gene is possibly TRBD2 (5 bases). CDR1 is SGHAT and CDR2 is FQNNGV in the germline V gene. This CDR3 is built from 15 residues. The CDR3 region has the DNA TGCGCCAGCAGCTTAGGGTCCGGGATCTCTGGCGAACCGTACTTC. Residues: CASSLGSGISGEPYF.

V and J are TRBV10-3 and TRBJ2-7; D remains ambiguous. Trimming left V 7 bases short and J 7 bases short, with 14 bases between. From germline, CDR1 is ENHRY and CDR2 SYGVKD. The CDR3 has 12 amino acids. CDR3 residues: CAIMWGSWEQYF. The CDR3 DNA sequence: TGTGCCATCATGTGGGGATCGTGGGAGCAGTACTTC.

This clonotype was seen a single time. A much larger clone lies one base from this, so it may be a read error. The chain links TRBV6-1 to TRBJ2-7, with 9 nucleotides matching TRBD2. The germline CDR1 and CDR2 sequences are MNHNS and SASEGT. CDR3 length equals 15 residues. Trimming removed 7 bases from V and 3 bases from J; junction bases left unmatched: 10. CDR3 sequence reads: CASIRDGTSSYEQYF. CDR3 coding DNA: TGTGCCAGCATCCGGGACGGGACTAGCAGCTACGAGCAGTACTTC.

Regarding this clonotype: The junction departs from germline at one end; a sequencing error may be responsible. The CDR3 sequence is CASSLVGTGCYIF. The CDR3 DNA reads TGTGCTAGCAGCTTGGTTGGGACAGGATGCTACATCTTC. The J gene is TRBJ1-2, the V gene TRBV5-6, with 8 bases aligning to TRBD1. The CDR3 is made up of 13 amino acids. Germline CDR1 SGHDT, CDR2 YYEEEE.

Notes on this clonotype: A much larger clone lies a single base off, so this may be a read error. A read error is likely, as this CDR3 ends without the conserved phenylalanine or tryptophan. The V and J genes are TRBV7-8 and TRBJ2-7; TRBD2 matches at 8 bases. The CDR3 sequence is 15 residues long. Germline CDR1 is SGHVS and CDR2 is FQNEAQ. Trimming removed 5 bases from V and 7 bases from J; junction bases left unmatched: 13. The CDR3, as DNA: TGTGCCAGCAGCGTAATCGCGGGGGGCCGGGGGGAGCAGTACTTA. This codes for CASSVIAGGRGEQYL.

This clonotype was seen many times. Germline and junction disagree at one end, which may indicate a read error. The chain carries TRBV11-1 and TRBJ2-4; TRBD2 aligns across 8 bases. The CDR3 covers 17 residues. Looked up from germline, CDR1 is SGHAT and CDR2 is FQDESV (reference sequence). CDR3 bases: TGTGCCAGCAGCTTTCCCGGGATTAGCGGGACCAAAAGCATTCAGTATTTC. Translation gives CASSFPGISGTKSIQYF.

This clonotype was found once. At one of its ends the junction is not consistent with the germline gene, which may arise from a read error. The chain is built from TRBV4-2 and TRBJ2-7; 7 bases match TRBD2. Germline lookup yields CDR1 LGHNA and CDR2 YNFKEQ. This CDR3 is built from 16 residues. This CDR3 is CASSQDSGGIRYEQYF. CDR3 coding DNA: TGTGCCAGCAGCCAAGATTCGGGGGGTATTCGCTACGAGCAGTATTTC.

This rearrangement joins TRBV29-1 to TRBJ2-3; 9 positions agree with TRBD2. This CDR3 is 15 amino acids long. V dropped 7 bases and J dropped 3; count of bases not matched to a gene: 11. Germline V gene sequence: CDR1 SQVTM, CDR2 ANQGSEA. CDR3 sequence reads: CSAWTSVGVTDTQYF. CDR3 coding DNA: TGCAGCGCCTGGACTAGCGTGGGTGTAACAGATACGCAGTATTTT.

Only a few counts were recorded for this clonotype. A junction boundary mismatches the germline segment, possibly from a read error. The chain joins TRBV4-3 to TRBJ2-7; D remains unclear. The CDR3 runs to 13 residues. Per the germline V gene, CDR1 is LGHNA and CDR2 is YSLEER. CDR3 sequence reads: CGSSQDLPYEQYF. Here the CDR3 DNA reads TGCGGCAGCAGCCAAGACCTGCCCTACGAGCAGTACTTC.

Details on this clonotype: With a much larger clone just one base away, this may be a read error. CDR3 protein: CRVGGTSGSRETQYF. The CDR3 bases are TGCAGAGTTGGTGGGACTAGCGGGAGTAGGGAGACCCAGTACTTC. The chain employs TRBV29-1 and TRBJ2-5, with 14 bases aligning to TRBD2. This CDR3 is built from 15 residues. Germline V gene data show CDR1 as SQVTM and CDR2 as ANQGSEA.

The chain links TRBV11-2 to TRBJ2-7, with 8 bases fitting TRBD1. Looked up from germline, CDR1 is SGHAT and CDR2 is FQNNGV. V dropped 5 bases and J dropped 3; count of bases not matched to a gene: 12. The CDR3 totals 16 residues. CDR3: CASSTPRTGYVYEQYF. The CDR3 region has the DNA TGTGCCAGCAGCACCCCCCGGACAGGGTACGTCTACGAGCAGTACTTC.

A note on this clonotype: Given the absence of the conserved phenylalanine or tryptophan at the CDR3 end, a read error is likely. The chain carries TRBV11-2 and TRBJ2-3, with unresolved D. This CDR3 has 15 amino acids. Germline-derived CDR1 and CDR2 are SGHAT and FQNNGV. As DNA, the CDR3 is TGCGCCAGCATCCTCGAATACCAAAGCACAGATACGCAGTATTCT. Its translation is CASILEYQSTDTQYS.

With regard to this clonotype: A much more abundant neighbour one base away suggests this may be a read error. The chain combines TRBV6-2 or TRBV6-3 with TRBJ2-7, with D possibly TRBD1 on 6 matching bases. Germline CDR1 MNHEY, CDR2 SVGEGT. This CDR3 spans 13 amino acids. CDR3 DNA: TGTGCCAGCAGCAGGGGAAAGTGGGTCGAGCCGTACTTC. Amino acids: CASSRGKWVEPYF.

The chain is built from TRBV18 and TRBJ2-3; D not certain. Trimming cost V 7 bases and J 2 bases, with 13 bases left between them. Germline CDR1 is KGHSH and CDR2 is LQKENI. The CDR3 spans 14 residues. Here the CDR3 reads CASFTVGFTDTQYF. The CDR3 DNA follows: TGTGCCAGCTTCACAGTGGGCTTCACAGATACGCAGTATTTT.

The table lists this clonotype with a count of one. A read error may explain this, as a much larger clone is one base away. CDR3 sequence reads: CASSQETRALTGSNVLTF. CDR3 bases: TGTGCCAGCAGCCAAGAAACCCGTGCCTTAACTGGGTCCAACGTCCTGACTTTC. This chain connects TRBV4-2 to TRBJ2-6; the D is unclear. CDR3 length: 18 residues. Germline CDR1 and CDR2: LGHNA and YNFKEQ.

A word on this clonotype: At one end, the junction sequence differs from germline, possibly due to a read error. The J gene is TRBJ1-5, the V gene TRBV12-3 or TRBV12-4, with 7 bases fitting TRBD1. The CDR3 loop spans 16 amino acids. This CDR3 reads CASSFHWTGLNQPQHF. DNA of the CDR3: TGTGCCAGTAGTTTCCACTGGACAGGCCTCAATCAGCCCCAGCATTTT.

Comment on this clonotype: A much larger clone lies one base from this, so it may be a read error. This chain links TRBV28 with TRBJ1-5; possibly TRBD1 for D (6 bases). Germline CDR1 MDHEN, CDR2 SYDVKM. Trimming cost V 2 bases and J 7 bases, with 9 bases left between them. The CDR3 has 13 amino acids. The CDR3, as DNA: TGTGCCAGCAGTTTAGGACAGATACAGCCCCAGCATTTT. Its translation is CASSLGQIQPQHF.

This clonotype was counted between two and nine times. Compared with germline, one end of the junction differs, possibly owing to a read error. V usage is TRBV10-2 and J usage is TRBJ1-5; D may be TRBD1 (6 bases). The V gene's germline CDR1 is WSHSY and CDR2 SAAADI. The CDR3 runs 11 residues. The CDR3 here is CASGEGGLQRF. The CDR3 DNA follows: TGCGCCAGCGGAGAGGGGGGGTTACAGCGTTTT.

This clonotype was observed a handful of times. Germline and junction disagree at one end, which may indicate a read error. The J gene is TRBJ2-7, the V gene TRBV11-2, with 9 nucleotides matching TRBD1. Germline CDR1 reads SGHAT; CDR2 reads FQNNGV. This CDR3 spans 15 amino acids. CDR3 DNA sequence: TGTGGCAGCAGCCAAGGGACAGGGAGAACCTACGAGCGGTTCTTC. Its protein product is CGSSQGTGRTYERFF. Variable domain in full (rest from reference TRBV11-2 and TRBJ2-7): EAGVAQSPRYKIIEKRQSVAFWCNPISGHATLYWYQQILGQGPKLLIQFQNNGVVDDSQLPKDRFSAERLKGVDSTLKIQPAKLEDSAVYLCGSSQGTGRTYERFFGPGTRLTVT.

With regard to this clonotype: With a much larger clone just one base away, this may be a read error. Without the conserved terminal phenylalanine or tryptophan, this CDR3 likely stems from a read error. This chain links TRBV6-2 or TRBV6-3 with TRBJ2-5, with a possible D match to TRBD2 (6 bases). The V gene's germline CDR1 is MNHEY and CDR2 SVGEGT. Trimming shortened V by 5 bases and J by 3 bases, and 19 bases separated the two germline ends. There are 16 residues in the CDR3. The CDR3: CASSQSTAAGEETQYS. The CDR3 coding sequence is TGTGCCAGCAGTCAATCGACGGCAGCGGGCGAAGAGACCCAGTACTCC.

Concerning this clonotype: At one boundary the junction diverges from the germline segment, which might be a read error. The V call is TRBV4-1, the J call TRBJ2-2; 8 bases line up with TRBD1. CDR1 MGHRA and CDR2 YSYEKL come from the germline V gene. The CDR3 has 18 residues. Written as DNA, the CDR3 is TGCACCAGCAACCAGCCGTTAACTGGTCAGGGGGCGCGCGGGGAGCTGTTTTTT. The encoded protein is CTSNQPLTGQGARGELFF.

A note on this clonotype: At one of its ends the junction is not consistent with the germline gene, which may arise from a read error. The V and J genes are TRBV5-4 and TRBJ2-5; D is unclear. The V gene's germline CDR1 is SGHNT and CDR2 YYREEE (reference sequence). This CDR3 spans 15 amino acids. CDR3 sequence: CDSSEDPLMGETQYF. In DNA, the CDR3 is TGTGACAGCAGCGAGGACCCCCTGATGGGTGAGACCCAGTACTTC.

For this clonotype: Mismatch with germline at one junction end may stem from a read error. The chain links TRBV11-2 to TRBJ2-1; tentatively, D is TRBD2 (5 bases). Germline V gives CDR1 SGHAT, CDR2 FQNNGV. The CDR3 runs to 14 residues. The CDR3 bases are TGTACCAGCAGTTCGGCGGGCCCTGGGAATGAGCAATTCTTC. It yields the protein CTSSSAGPGNEQFF.

Points on this clonotype: A junction boundary mismatches the germline segment, possibly from a read error. The rearrangement uses TRBV6-6 and TRBJ1-3; unclear D gene. CDR1 is MNHNY, CDR2 SVGAGI, per germline (reference sequence). The CDR3 consists of 15 residues. The CDR3 loop reads CVSSFRHEIGNTIYF. The CDR3 DNA sequence: TGTGTCAGCAGTTTCAGGCACGAAATCGGAAATACCATATATTTT.

A note on this clonotype: This may be a read error: a much more frequent sequence differs by one nucleotide. The gene calls are TRBV6-6 and TRBJ2-1; D possibly corresponds to TRBD2 (5 bases). V was pared by 4 bases and J by 2 bases, with 9 bases between. Per germline, CDR1 MNHNY and CDR2 SVGAGI (reference sequence). This CDR3 contains 14 residues. CDR3 coding DNA: TGTGCCAGCAGTTGTAACGGGGCCTACAATGAGCAGTTCTTC. Amino acid sequence: CASSCNGAYNEQFF.

Remarks on this clonotype: A junction end diverges from the germline sequence, so it may reflect a read error. This chain joins TRBV29-1 and TRBJ2-1, with 8 bases that match TRBD2. Germline values: CDR1 SQVTM, CDR2 ANQGSEA. The CDR3 covers 13 residues. This chain's CDR3 is CSIETTSDNEQSF. In nucleotides, the CDR3 is TGCAGCATTGAAACGACTAGCGACAATGAGCAGTCCTTC.

Only a few counts were recorded for this clonotype. Given a much more abundant clone one base away, this may be a read error. The chain combines TRBV28 with TRBJ1-2, with D unclear. Between the trimmed V and J ends, which lost 3 bases and 8 bases, there was a span of 10 bases. Germline-derived CDR1 and CDR2 are MDHEN and SYDVKM. This CDR3 spans 12 amino acids. CDR3 sequence: CASSLDGSGYTF. The CDR3 nucleotides read TGTGCCAGCAGTTTGGATGGGTCAGGCTACACCTTC.

Note on this clonotype: This may arise from a read error, as a much more abundant clone is one base away. This sequence joins TRBV11-2 and TRBJ2-4; no reliable D call. This CDR3 contains 15 residues. Germline CDR1 reads SGHAT; CDR2 reads FQNNGV. CDR3 sequence: CASTSSAVAKNNQYF. The CDR3 coding sequence is TGTGCCAGCACCTCTTCGGCGGTAGCCAAAAACAATCAGTACTTC.